This TCR beta chain was identified during a study of T cell responses to AZD1222 COVID-19 vaccine. Study results and caveats: There were repertoire samples only from the period after the peak T cell response. Donors, mostly white British, included more females; clonal diversity was possibly underestimated. Unmutated variant regions reportedly attract nearly half of all spike-specific TCRs.

Sequenced by immunoSEQ multiplex PCR; TCRdb stores in-frame clones only, minus some. The sample gives approximately 160,000 clones, around nine tenths of which show up once; about 5% is in the top ten. CDR3 length: 13 amino acids. Deletions cut 7 bases from V and 0 bases from J, with 9 bases between. Germline assignment: CDR1 LNHDA and CDR2 SQIVND (reference sequence). As to this clone: Its specificity is unknown.

The chain uses TRBV19 and TRBJ1-2, with D hard to call. Here the sequenced sample was peripheral blood, taken on day 0 of AZD1222 vaccination. The TCR comes from an adult in good health. The CDR3 is CASTRQTNYGYTF. DNA of the CDR3: TGTGCCAGTACCCGCCAGACTAACTATGGCTACACCTTC.